Below, 22 T cell receptor beta chains from the same sample are listed, as sequenced in a study of T cells after yellow fever vaccination. TCRdb re-called the 5' RACE reads with MiXCR, one entry per CDR3 protein. The sample contains roughly 170,000 distinct CDR3 sequences, 5.5% to 8% of which appear only once. The source material was CD4+ T cells sorted from PBMCs, sampled on the day of the first yellow fever vaccination. The receptors were sampled from a man aged 18-30 years who received the YFV17D yellow fever vaccine.

This clonotype was recorded at least ten times. The CDR3 DNA is TGTGCCAGCAGCCCTGGGGGCTACGAGCAGTACTTC. It translates to CASSPGGYEQYF. The genes are TRBV18 and TRBJ2-7; D may match TRBD1 or TRBD2 (5 bases each). Trimming removed 8 bases from V and 3 bases from J, with 11 bases in between. The CDR3 length is 12 residues. Germline V gives CDR1 KGHSH, CDR2 LQKENI.

This clonotype was counted many times. The rearrangement uses TRBV7-2 and TRBJ2-1; D not resolved. Germline CDR1 and CDR2: SGHTA and FQGNSA. The CDR3 is 14 amino acids. V was cut by 5 bases and J by 5 bases, with 13 bases left in between. The CDR3 is CASSPRVQNNEQFF. The CDR3 region has the DNA TGTGCCAGCAGCCCGCGTGTACAGAACAATGAGCAGTTCTTC.

This clonotype was seen only a few times. The rearrangement joins TRBV12-3 or TRBV12-4 to TRBJ1-5; no reliable D call. Trimming shortened V by 3 bases and J by 5 bases, and 8 bases separated the two germline ends. This CDR3 has 13 residues. CDR3 sequence: CASSLASDQPQHF. The CDR3 DNA reads TGTGCCAGCAGTTTGGCCTCAGATCAGCCCCAGCATTTT.

The chain employs TRBV7-9 and TRBJ1-4; 9 bases match TRBD1. V trimming: 5 bases; J trimming: 7 bases; junction bases outside the gene matches: 8. This CDR3 is built from 15 residues. The germline V gene has CDR1 SEHNR and CDR2 FQNEAQ (reference sequence). CDR3 DNA sequence: TGTGCCAGCAGCGACCGGGACAGGGCGGGTGAAAAACTGTTTTTT. Protein product: CASSDRDRAGEKLFF. Supplemented by reference TRBV7-9 and TRBJ1-4, the full variable domain reads DTGVSQNPRHKITKRGQNVTFRCDPISEHNRLYWYRQTLGQGPEFLTYFQNEAQLEKSRLLSDRFSAERPKGSFSTLEIQRTEQGDSAMYLCASSDRDRAGEKLFFGSGTQLSVL.

This clonotype was seen a handful of times. The rearrangement links TRBV9 to TRBJ1-6, with D possibly being TRBD1 (6 bases). The CDR3 totals 15 residues. With 3 bases removed from V and 5 bases from J, the gap between germline ends came to 12 bases. Per germline, CDR1 SGDLS and CDR2 YYNGEE. Here the CDR3 DNA reads TGTGCCAGCAGCGCCCCTGACAGGAATAATTCACCCCTCCACTTT. Protein product: CASSAPDRNNSPLHF.

This clonotype showed up many times. The rearrangement joins TRBV7-2 to TRBJ1-1; perhaps TRBD1 as D (5 bases). Germline CDR1 reads SGHTA; CDR2 reads FQGNSA. This CDR3 spans 14 amino acids. V was trimmed by 3 bases and J by 4 bases, leaving 12 bases between them. CDR3: CASSLRGGVTEAFF. The CDR3, as DNA: TGTGCCAGCAGCTTGCGGGGGGGGGTCACTGAAGCTTTCTTT.

This sequence joins TRBV4-1 and TRBJ1-1, with D maybe TRBD1 (6 bases). Germline CDR1 is MGHRA and CDR2 is YSYEKL. Trimming removed 4 bases from V and 0 bases from J, with 15 bases in between. The CDR3 is 16 amino acids. DNA of the CDR3: TGCGCCAGCAGCCCATACGCAGGGGCCATGAACACTGAAGCTTTCTTT. It translates to CASSPYAGAMNTEAFF.

The sample holds a few counts of this clonotype. V gene TRBV12-3 or TRBV12-4 combines with J gene TRBJ1-5; no clear D gene. The CDR3 is 13 amino acids. V dropped 6 bases and J dropped 7 bases, with 13 bases sitting between them. The CDR3 nucleotides are TGTGCCAGCAGCCCAAATAGACTCCAGCCCCAGCATTTT. The encoded protein is CASSPNRLQPQHF.

This clonotype was counted a few times. The chain is built from TRBV7-2 and TRBJ2-3; TRBD1 might be the D (5 bases). The CDR3 is made up of 14 amino acids. V lost 3 bases to trimming and J lost 4 bases, with 11 bases between them. CDR1 is SGHTA and CDR2 is FQGNSA in the germline V gene. The CDR3 DNA sequence: TGTGCCAGCAGCTTCTGGACACGCCCAGATACGCAGTATTTT. Amino acids: CASSFWTRPDTQYF.

This clonotype was found many times. The CDR3 does not close with the conserved phenylalanine or tryptophan, likely indicating a read error. Because the CDR3's place on the DNA is in doubt, the DNA is left out and the CDR3 is given as listed by TCRdb. V usage is TRBV5-8 and J usage is TRBJ2-3; whether TRBD2, the table's D call, matches the DNA was not checked. CDR1 and CDR2 (germline): SGHTS, YDEGEE. The CDR3 comprises 16 residues, both ends counted. CDR3 sequence: CASKGRLAGGSFPVFY.

The sample holds a few counts of this clonotype. This rearrangement joins TRBV11-2 to TRBJ2-7, with 8 bases fitting TRBD1. There are 15 residues in the CDR3. From germline, CDR1 is SGHAT and CDR2 FQNNGV. Trimming took 3 bases from V and 7 from J; bases not matched to a gene: 11. The CDR3: CASSFGRRGQEEQYF. The CDR3 DNA reads as TGTGCCAGCAGCTTCGGTCGCAGGGGGCAGGAAGAGCAGTACTTC.

This clonotype came up many times. The rearrangement uses TRBV12-3 or TRBV12-4 and TRBJ2-1, with TRBD2 matching 10 bases. Unmatched junction bases numbered 7, after V lost 4 bases and J lost 1 base. The CDR3 is 17 amino acids. The CDR3 coding sequence is TGTGCCAGCAGTTCTACCTTTAGCGGGGGGTCCTACAATGAGCAGTTCTTC. This gives the protein CASSSTFSGGSYNEQFF.

J is TRBJ2-7 and V is TRBV6-5; possible D gene TRBD1, 6 bases. Germline V gene lookup returns CDR1 MNHEY and CDR2 SVGAGI. There are 14 residues in the CDR3. Trimming left V 3 bases short and J 6 bases short, with 15 bases between. The chain's CDR3 is CASSYLQGRGEQYV. The CDR3 nucleotides are TGTGCCAGCAGTTATTTACAGGGCAGGGGCGAGCAGTACGTC.

This clonotype was seen ten or more times. The rearrangement uses TRBV11-2 and TRBJ1-2; D is unresolved. The germline gives CDR1 SGHAT, CDR2 FQNNGV. The V end was cut by 1 base, the J end by 8 bases, with 11 bases between. The CDR3 length is 13 residues. CDR3 in amino acids: CASSLARMEGYTF. The CDR3, as DNA: TGTGCCAGCAGCTTAGCCAGAATGGAGGGCTACACCTTC.

This chain joins TRBV18 and TRBJ2-7, with D maybe TRBD1 (5 bases). V lost 3 bases and J lost 1, with 13 bases in between. The CDR3 covers 15 residues. Germline CDR1 KGHSH, CDR2 LQKENI. The CDR3 protein is CASSPGHGPSYEQYF. For the CDR3, the DNA is TGTGCCAGCTCACCCGGACACGGACCATCCTACGAGCAGTACTTC. Drawing the rest from reference TRBV18 and TRBJ2-7, the complete variable domain is NAGVMQNPRHLVRRRGQEARLRCSPMKGHSHVYWYRQLPEEGLKFMVYLQKENIIDESGMPKERFSAEFPKEGPSILRIQQVVRGDSAAYFCASSPGHGPSYEQYFGPGTRLTVT.

V is TRBV7-2 and J is TRBJ2-5, with a tentative D call TRBD2 (6 bases). The CDR3 sequence is 14 residues long. CDR1 and CDR2 from the germline V gene are SGHTA and FQGNSA. Trimming shortened V by 3 bases and J by 5 bases, and 13 bases separated the two germline ends. The CDR3 reads CASSLRRGRETQYF. For the CDR3, the DNA is TGTGCCAGCAGCTTGAGGCGGGGCCGGGAGACCCAGTACTTC.

This CDR3 is CSVGRSGRANEQFF. As DNA, the CDR3 is TGCAGCGTTGGGCGTTCAGGGAGGGCGAATGAGCAGTTCTTC. V gene TRBV29-1 combines with J gene TRBJ2-1; TRBD2 aligns across 7 bases. The CDR3 extends over 14 amino acids. The J segment lost 7 bases and the V segment lost 4 bases, leaving 10 bases of the junction unmatched. Germline CDR1 is SQVTM and CDR2 is ANQGSEA.

The V gene is TRBV6-6, the J gene TRBJ2-7, with D uncertain. Germline assignment: CDR1 MNHNY and CDR2 SVGAGI (reference sequence). CDR3 size: 13 residues. V lost 2 bases, J lost 4 bases, and 9 bases lay in between. The CDR3 protein is CASSYGDGYEQYF. DNA for the CDR3: TGTGCCAGCAGTTACGGAGACGGTTACGAGCAGTACTTC.

The chain combines TRBV3-1 with TRBJ1-5; D possibly corresponds to TRBD1 (6 bases). CDR3 size: 15 residues. Trimming stripped 1 base from V and 4 bases from J, with 11 bases between. CDR1 and CDR2 from the germline V gene are LGHDT and YNNKEL (reference sequence). CDR3 residues: CASSQAGAGNQPQHF. CDR3 nucleotide sequence: TGTGCCAGCAGCCAAGCAGGGGCAGGGAATCAGCCCCAGCATTTT.

This clonotype was recorded many times. The chain employs TRBV5-1 and TRBJ2-3; possible D gene TRBD2, 5 bases. V was shortened by 4 bases and J by 4 bases, with 10 bases between the two germline ends. The CDR3 covers 13 residues. CDR1 SGHRS and CDR2 YFSETQ come from the germline V gene. Here the CDR3 reads CASSSEGADTQYF. CDR3 sequence (DNA): TGCGCCAGCAGCAGCGAGGGCGCAGATACGCAGTATTTT.

The gene calls are TRBV25-1 and TRBJ2-7, with a tentative D call TRBD1 (5 bases). CDR1 is MGHDK, CDR2 SYGVNS, per germline. The V end was cut by 5 bases, the J end by 2 bases, with 13 bases between. The CDR3 runs to 14 residues. CDR3 DNA: TGTGCCAGCAGTACCGAAACAGGAACCTACGAGCAGTACTTC. As protein: CASSTETGTYEQYF.

This clonotype was seen ten or more times. This chain uses TRBV20-1 with TRBJ2-5, with TRBD2 as a possible D gene (5 bases). V was shortened by 1 base and J by 2 bases, with 14 bases between the two germline ends. The CDR3 extends over 15 amino acids. CDR1 is DFQATT, CDR2 SNEGSKA, per germline (reference sequence). The CDR3 sequence: CSARVSGTAQETQYF. The CDR3 nucleotides read TGCAGTGCTAGAGTCTCGGGAACAGCTCAAGAGACCCAGTACTTC.